This T cell receptor (beta chain) was profiled in a study of T cells in tuberculosis. Study-level results: Active tuberculosis TCR-alpha repertoires lay closer to GMM-specific TCRs than IGRA-negative controls, suggesting clonal expansion. Active tuberculosis patients had shorter CDR3-alpha; the beta difference was nonsignificant.

Germline CDR1 is SQVTM and CDR2 is ANQGSEA. The CDR3 has 14 amino acids. Deletions cut 6 bases from V and 5 bases from J, with 19 bases between. Only in-frame clones appear in the TCRdb table, and some are missing; sequencing was by immunoSEQ multiplex PCR. Here the sample spans about 34,000 clones, approximately 93% being singletons. Details on this clone: What it recognizes is unknown.

Stated time point: new active TB diagnosis, blood taken before or within 7 days of starting treatment. This specimen consisted of PBMCs, obtained at tuberculosis diagnosis. The J gene is TRBJ1-1, the V gene TRBV29-1; D gene unclear. The receptor comes from an adult with tuberculosis. CDR3 sequence: CSVPPAEGLTEAFF. CDR3 nucleotides: TGCAGCGTGCCCCCCGCGGAGGGTTTGACTGAAGCTTTCTTT.